A selection of T cell receptor beta chains follows, all from one sample in a study of control samples from healthy donors and cancer patients. Clones were read by immunoSEQ multiplex PCR, and TCRdb kept only the in-frame ones, dropping some. The table includes about 92,000 clones, roughly four fifths detected once. The sample comprised blood. The source of these receptors is an older woman in good health. Both conserved end residues are part of each CDR3. The D gene is left open where the match is weak. Not every row has a clone size; where given, it reads once, few, many or a size class.

TRBJ1-5,.,.,TRBV27,TGTGCCAGCAGTTCAATAACTAATCAACCCCAGCATTTT,CASSSITNQPQHF
TRBJ2-4,TRBD2,.,TRBV6-1,TGTGCCAGCAGTGACCGACTAGCGGGGTCCAAAAACATTCAGTACTTC,CASSDRLAGSKNIQYF
TRBJ1-2,.,.,TRBV7-9,TGTGCCAGCAGTCGGAGCACGGATGGCTACACCTTC,CASSRSTDGYTF
TRBJ2-7,TRBD1,.,TRBV14,TGTGCCATCTCATACGGGACAGGGACCGACGAGCAGTACTTC,CAISYGTGTDEQYF
TRBJ2-1,TRBD1,.,TRBV16,TGTGCCAGCAGCCTGAACAGGGGGAACTCCAATGAGCAGTTCTTC,CASSLNRGNSNEQFF
TRBJ2-3,TRBD1,.,TRBV5-6,TGTGCCAGCAGCGAGGGACAGGGGGCAGATACGCAGTATTTT,CASSEGQGADTQYF
TRBJ2-3,.,.,TRBV18,TGTGCCAGCTCACCAGATACAGGGGGGGCAGATACGCAGTATTTT,CASSPDTGGADTQYF
TRBJ1-3,.,.,TRBV6-1,TGTGCCAGCAGTGAACAGAGAACCTCTGGAAACACCATATATTTT,CASSEQRTSGNTIYF
TRBJ1-1,.,once,TRBV6-5,TGTGCCAGCGGCGAAAACGGAGAAGCTTTCTTT,CASGENGEAFF
TRBJ1-6,.,.,TRBV7-9,TGTGCCAGCACCAGCGGTGGGGGGCAGAATTCACCCCTCCACTTT,CASTSGGGQNSPLHF
TRBJ2-5,.,.,TRBV4-3,TGCGCCAGCAGCCAAGGGACCTTAGAGAGAGAGACCCAGTACTTC,CASSQGTLERETQYF
TRBJ2-2,.,once,TRBV6-5,TGTGCCACTGTAGCGTCGGCGAACACCGGGGAGCTGTTTTTT,CATVASANTGELFF
TRBJ2-7,.,few,TRBV12-3/TRBV12-4,TGTGCCAGCAGTTTGTCCAGGAGCTACGAGCAGTACTTC,CASSLSRSYEQYF
TRBJ1-1,TRBD1,.,TRBV27,TGTGCCAGCAGATCGACAGGGGTGAACACTGAAGCTTTCTTT,CASRSTGVNTEAFF
TRBJ2-1,.,.,TRBV3-1/TRBV3-2,TGTGCCAGCAGCCTAAACTTACAGGGATTTCGGTTCTTC,CASSLNLQGFRFF
TRBJ1-4,.,.,TRBV6-6,TGTGCCAGCAGTTATAACGAAAAACTGTTTTTT,CASSYNEKLFF
TRBJ2-2,TRBD2,.,TRBV7-6,TGTGCCAGCAGCTTAGTCTCTAGCGGGGGGGATTACACCGGGGAGCTGTTTTTT,CASSLVSSGGDYTGELFF
TRBJ1-4,TRBD1,.,TRBV6-1,TGTGCCAGCAGTGAGCAGACAGGGGCGGGGGGAAAACTGTTTTTT,CASSEQTGAGGKLFF
TRBJ2-2,TRBD2,.,TRBV4-1,TGCGCCAGCAGCCAAGCTAGCGGGACCGGGGAGCTGTTTTTT,CASSQASGTGELFF
TRBJ1-5,.,.,TRBV6-2/TRBV6-3,TGTGCCAGCAGTTATACAGGGCTCAATCAGCCCCAGCATTTT,CASSYTGLNQPQHF
TRBJ2-7,.,once,TRBV23-1,TGCGCCAGCAGTCAATCGGACAGAGCCTACGAGCAGTACTTC,CASSQSDRAYEQYF
TRBJ1-1,TRBD1,.,TRBV5-1,TGCGCCAGCAGCTTGGGGACAGGGAATTGGAACACTGAAGCTTTCTTT,CASSLGTGNWNTEAFF
TRBJ2-3,.,.,TRBV5-1,TGCGCCAGCAGCTTGTTTCCCGTCAGTGTGATGTCTAGCACAGATACGCAGTATTTT,CASSLFPVSVMSSTDTQYF
TRBJ2-2,.,few,TRBV27,TGTGCCAGCAGCACCCATTGGGGCGGGGAGCTGTTTTTT,CASSTHWGGELFF
TRBJ1-2,.,.,TRBV27,TGTGCCAGCAGTAGGGGAGGGAACTATGGCTACACCTTC,CASSRGGNYGYTF
TRBJ2-4,.,.,TRBV10-2,TGCGCCAGCAGTGAGTTCGGGGGGCGAGGAGCCAAAAACATTCAGTACTTC,CASSEFGGRGAKNIQYF
TRBJ1-4,.,.,TRBV19,TGTGCCAGTAGAAACCAGGGGTACGCAACTAATGAAAAACTGTTTTTT,CASRNQGYATNEKLFF
TRBJ1-5,TRBD1,.,TRBV6-6,TGTGCCAGCAGTGACAGGGTGGGGGGGAATCAGCCCCAGCATTTT,CASSDRVGGNQPQHF
TRBJ2-7,TRBD1,.,TRBV29-1,TGCAGCGTTGAAGAACGGGACAGGGTCACCTACGAGCAGTACTTC,CSVEERDRVTYEQYF
TRBJ2-1,.,.,TRBV4-3,TGCGCCAGCAGCCAAGATCAGGGACCTTACAATGAGCAGTTCTTC,CASSQDQGPYNEQFF
TRBJ1-3,.,once,TRBV27,TGTGCCAGCAGTCCCCGGGACGGAGGAAACACCATATATTTT,CASSPRDGGNTIYF
TRBJ1-6,.,.,TRBV27,TGTGCCAGCAGTTCCTACAGGGATAATTCACCCCTCCACTTT,CASSSYRDNSPLHF
TRBJ2-7,.,.,TRBV29-1,TGCAGCGTTGCGGGGCTTGAGCGAGGCGAGCAGTACTTC,CSVAGLERGEQYF
TRBJ1-1,.,few,TRBV7-7,TGTGCCAGCAGCCAGGACAGCACCACTGAAGCTTTCTTT,CASSQDSTTEAFF
TRBJ2-5,TRBD1,.,TRBV6-2/TRBV6-3,TGTGCCAGCAGTAGGGACAGGGGAGGACAAGAGACCCAGTACTTC,CASSRDRGGQETQYF
TRBJ2-1,.,.,TRBV14,TGTGCCAGCAGCCAAGCGTCGGGGAACAATGAGCAGTTCTTC,CASSQASGNNEQFF
TRBJ2-7,TRBD1,.,TRBV6-5,TGTGCCAGCAGTCCTGGGACAGGGGTCTACGAGCAGTACTTC,CASSPGTGVYEQYF
TRBJ1-5,.,few,TRBV6-2/TRBV6-3,TGTGCCAGCAGCCTACACAGGGCGACCAGTCAGCCCCAGCATTTT,CASSLHRATSQPQHF
TRBJ2-3,TRBD2,.,TRBV7-2,TGTGCCAGCAGCCCCGGGACTAGTACCGATACGCAGTATTTT,CASSPGTSTDTQYF
TRBJ2-2,TRBD1,.,TRBV13,TGTGCCAGCAGCCCATGGGGACAGTACACCGGGGAGCTGTTTTTT,CASSPWGQYTGELFF
TRBJ1-2,.,.,TRBV5-1,TGCGCCAGCAGCTTTTCCAGGGAAAACTATGGCTACACCTTC,CASSFSRENYGYTF
TRBJ2-5,.,once,TRBV5-1,TGCGCCAGCAGCTTGGGTGGCGGGGAGACCCAGTACTTC,CASSLGGGETQYF
TRBJ2-7,TRBD2,.,TRBV5-5,TGTGCCAGCAGCTTGACTAGCGGTCCCTACGAGCAGTACTTC,CASSLTSGPYEQYF
TRBJ2-7,TRBD1,.,TRBV7-9,TGTGCCAGCAGCCCCCGGGACAGGGGTCCCTACGAGCAGTACTTC,CASSPRDRGPYEQYF
TRBJ1-2,.,few,TRBV7-2,TGTGCCAGCAGCTCGGGGGGCCATAACTATGGCTACACCTTC,CASSSGGHNYGYTF
TRBJ2-2,.,.,TRBV5-4,TGTGCCAGCAGCCCCCCAACAGGAGGCCCGAACACCGGGGAGCTGTTTTTT,CASSPPTGGPNTGELFF
TRBJ1-1,.,.,TRBV19,TGTGCCAGTAGTATATGGACGGGGAACACTGAAGCTTTCTTT,CASSIWTGNTEAFF
TRBJ1-2,TRBD1,.,TRBV2,TGTGCCAGCAGTGAGTTACAGGGGGCACAAGGCTACACCTTC,CASSELQGAQGYTF
TRBJ1-5,.,.,TRBV3-1/TRBV3-2,TGTGCCAGCAGCCAAGGACTGGGTTCTGCCGCGGGGCCCCAGCATTTT,CASSQGLGSAAGPQHF
TRBJ1-6,.,many,TRBV7-9,TGTGCCAGCAGCTTAGGGGGATCACCCCTCCACTTT,CASSLGGSPLHF